A single sample gave rise to the 30 T cell receptor beta chains below, sequenced in a study of neurological immune-mediated disorders. TCRdb used MiXCR to reprocess the 5' RACE reads, holding one entry per CDR3 protein. Among roughly 76,000 distinct CDR3 sequences listed, about 14% were seen once. Input material: PBMCs. The receptor set was obtained from a woman in her 50s in good health.

The sample holds many counts of this clonotype. At one boundary the junction diverges from the germline segment, which might be a read error. The chain links TRBV2 to TRBJ2-2, with a possible D match to TRBD2 (5 bases). Per germline, CDR1 SNHLY and CDR2 FYNNEI. This CDR3 comprises 14 residues. For the CDR3, the DNA is TGTGCCAGCAGAGAAGGCTGGGAGCCCGGGGAGCTGTTTTTT. Residues: CASREGWEPGELFF.

In this sample, this clonotype turned up many times. The genes are TRBV5-1 and TRBJ1-1; 8 positions agree with TRBD1. CDR1 is SGHRS, CDR2 YFSETQ, per germline. V dropped 5 bases and J dropped 3; count of bases not matched to a gene: 6. The CDR3 has 14 residues. CDR3 nucleotides: TGCGCCAGCAGTCCTCGACAGGGGTACACTGAAGCTTTCTTT. Translating gives CASSPRQGYTEAFF.

This clonotype was picked up many times. This chain uses TRBV5-1 with TRBJ2-7; D call uncertain. Trimming took 1 base from V and 2 from J, leaving 10 bases between them. Germline V CDR1 and CDR2: SGHRS, YFSETQ. This CDR3 is built from 14 residues. The CDR3, as DNA: TGCGCCAGCAGCTTGACACACGAGACCTACGAGCAGTACTTC. Amino acids: CASSLTHETYEQYF.

The table lists this clonotype with a few counts. The chain uses TRBV7-8 and TRBJ1-2, with 10 nucleotides matching TRBD1. CDR3 length equals 15 residues. The germline CDR1 and CDR2 sequences are SGHVS and FQNEAQ. V lost 5 bases and J lost 3; bases outside the gene matches: 6. The CDR3 spells CASSHRDRGDYGYTF. The CDR3 bases are TGTGCCAGCAGCCACCGGGACAGGGGCGACTATGGCTACACCTTC.

This clonotype came up many times. This chain uses TRBV2 with TRBJ1-2; the D gene is possibly TRBD1 (5 bases). The CDR3 length is 16 residues. The V and J ends lost 2 bases and 6 bases respectively, with 19 bases between them. In germline, CDR1 is SNHLY, CDR2 FYNNEI. CDR3 residues: CASSEIVGGNWNGYTF. The CDR3 coding sequence is TGTGCCAGCAGTGAAATCGTTGGGGGAAATTGGAATGGCTACACCTTC.

This clonotype was picked up many times. This rearrangement joins TRBV28 to TRBJ2-3; maybe TRBD1 (5 bases). Deletions cut 3 bases from V and 0 bases from J, with 13 bases between. Germline V gives CDR1 MDHEN, CDR2 SYDVKM. The CDR3 is 16 amino acids. The CDR3, as DNA: TGTGCCAGCAGTTTCCACAGGAGTTCTAGCACAGATACGCAGTATTTT. Residues: CASSFHRSSSTDTQYF.

This clonotype was seen at least ten times. This sequence joins TRBV4-2 and TRBJ1-2, with no clear D. CDR1 is LGHNA, CDR2 YNFKEQ, per germline. CDR3 size: 15 residues. V lost 10 bases to trimming and J lost 0 bases, with 18 bases between them. The CDR3 protein is CATSVAGTANYGYTF. CDR3 sequence (DNA): TGTGCCACCAGTGTCGCGGGTACGGCTAACTATGGCTACACCTTC.

The chain links TRBV3-1 to TRBJ2-7; TRBD1 agrees at 7 bases. The germline gives CDR1 LGHDT, CDR2 YNNKEL (reference sequence). The CDR3 totals 14 residues. Trimming at V came to 3 bases and at J to 1 base, leaving 3 bases not matched to a gene. The DNA for the CDR3 is TGTGCCAGCAGCCACGGACAGGCTTCCTACGAGCAGTACTTC. This translates into CASSHGQASYEQYF.

This clonotype was seen at least ten times. The gene calls are TRBV24-1 and TRBJ2-3, with TRBD2 matching over 13 bases. After removal of 7 bases from V and 4 bases from J, the junction contained 7 bases not matched to a gene. The CDR3 length is 16 residues. The germline V gene has CDR1 KGHDR and CDR2 SFDVKD. CDR3 in amino acids: CATSRTSGSNADTQYF. DNA for the CDR3: TGTGCCACCAGCAGGACTAGCGGGAGTAACGCAGATACGCAGTATTTT.

The sample holds many counts of this clonotype. This chain links TRBV14 with TRBJ2-5, with no clear D. The V end was cut by 3 bases, the J end by 3 bases, with 5 bases between. Germline V gene sequence: CDR1 SGHDN, CDR2 FVKESK. The length of the CDR3 is 12 residues. The CDR3 nucleotides are TGTGCCAGCAGCCATCAAAAAGAGACCCAGTACTTC. The encoded protein is CASSHQKETQYF.

The V gene is TRBV5-1, the J gene TRBJ2-2, with TRBD1 identical over 8 bases. After removal of 4 bases from V and 5 bases from J, the junction contained 10 bases not matched to a gene. This CDR3 has 16 residues. CDR1 is SGHRS and CDR2 is YFSETQ in the germline V gene. The CDR3 spells CASSKGTGGSTGELFF. CDR3 nucleotide sequence: TGCGCCAGCAGCAAGGGGACAGGCGGTAGTACCGGGGAGCTGTTTTTT.

There are many counts of this clonotype. The J gene is TRBJ2-1, the V gene TRBV10-1, with D unclear. Germline V gene lookup returns CDR1 WNHNN and CDR2 SYGVQD (reference sequence). This CDR3 comprises 13 residues. Trimming left V 4 bases short and J 9 bases short, with 13 bases between. CDR3 amino acids: CASSGTLFGEQFF. The CDR3, as DNA: TGCGCCAGCAGTGGGACCTTATTTGGTGAGCAGTTCTTC.

As regards this clonotype: Sequence at one end of the junction differs from germline and may be a read error. The V call is TRBV5-1, the J call TRBJ2-2; 8 bases agree with TRBD1. The V gene's germline CDR1 is SGHRS and CDR2 YFSETQ. CDR3 length equals 16 residues. CDR3 in DNA: TGCGCCATCAGCTTGGGGGACAGGCCGAACACCGGTGAGCTGTTTTTT. Its translation: CAISLGDRPNTGELFF.

This clonotype was picked up many times. The chain links TRBV15 to TRBJ2-3; D is tentatively TRBD1 or TRBD2 (5 bases each). CDR3 length: 12 amino acids. The V gene lost 6 bases and the J gene lost 8 bases, with 12 bases spanning the gap. Germline lookup yields CDR1 LNHNV and CDR2 YYDKDF (reference sequence). CDR3 DNA sequence: TGTGCCACCAGTTTGGGGGTGGGTACGCAGTATTTT. Protein sequence: CATSLGVGTQYF.

This clonotype occurred many times. CDR3 nucleotide sequence: TGTGCCAGCAACAGGGCAACTAATGAAAAACTGTTTTTT. Translation: CASNRATNEKLFF. V gene TRBV28 combines with J gene TRBJ1-4, with D tentatively TRBD1 (6 bases). Trimming took off 7 bases at V and 0 bases at J, with 6 bases between the two ends. Looked up from germline, CDR1 is MDHEN and CDR2 is SYDVKM. This CDR3 spans 13 amino acids.

The table lists this clonotype with many counts. The chain recombines TRBV20-1 with TRBJ2-1, with D possibly matching TRBD1 (6 bases). The CDR3 spans 14 residues. The germline CDR1 and CDR2 sequences are DFQATT and SNEGSKA (reference sequence). V lost 3 bases, J lost 0 bases, and 9 bases lay in between. The CDR3 loop is CSARQGTSYNEQFF. CDR3 in DNA: TGCAGTGCTAGGCAGGGGACCTCCTACAATGAGCAGTTCTTC.

This clonotype was picked up many times. This chain uses TRBV7-2 with TRBJ2-5; 9 positions match TRBD1. Per germline, CDR1 SGHTA and CDR2 FQGNSA. V was clipped by 3 bases and J by 4 bases; unmatched bases: 6. The CDR3 totals 15 residues. The DNA of the CDR3 is TGTGCCAGCAGCTTGTCGGTACAGGGGGCAGAGACCCAGTACTTC. As protein: CASSLSVQGAETQYF.

This clonotype occurred many times. The V gene is TRBV12-3 or TRBV12-4, the J gene TRBJ2-1, with 11 bases lining up with TRBD2. Trimming took 6 bases from V and 2 from J; bases not matched to a gene: 6. The CDR3 spans 16 residues. CDR3 residues: CASSDASGRPYNEQFF. CDR3 nucleotides: TGTGCCAGCAGCGACGCTAGCGGGAGGCCCTACAATGAGCAGTTCTTC.

This clonotype came up a few times. The chain uses TRBV2 and TRBJ2-4, with D uncertain. Germline CDR1 is SNHLY and CDR2 is FYNNEI. The V end lost 1 base, the J end lost 4 bases, and 11 bases lay between the germline ends. The CDR3 covers 15 residues. In DNA, the CDR3 is TGTGCCAGCAGTGAAGGTTCGGGTCGGAAAAACATTCAGTACTTC. It translates to CASSEGSGRKNIQYF.

This clonotype was picked up many times. J is TRBJ1-5 and V is TRBV5-1; 9 bases line up with TRBD1. This CDR3 has 15 residues. Germline V lookup: CDR1 SGHRS, CDR2 YFSETQ. Trimming cost V 0 bases and J 2 bases; bases outside gene matches: 0. The CDR3, as DNA: TGCGCCAGCAGCTTGGGGGACAGGGGCAATCAGCCCCAGCATTTT. It specifies CASSLGDRGNQPQHF.

The chain couples TRBV15 to TRBJ1-5, with D possibly being TRBD1 (5 bases). V shed 1 base and J shed 0 bases, with 10 bases lying between them. CDR1 and CDR2 from the germline V gene are LNHNV and YYDKDF (reference sequence). The CDR3 is 16 amino acids. In nucleotides, the CDR3 is TGTGCCACCAGCAGAGTCAAGGGGTATAGCAATCAGCCCCAGCATTTT. It translates to CATSRVKGYSNQPQHF.

This clonotype was detected many times. CDR3 residues: CASSSTQAGSRQYF. In nucleotides, the CDR3 is TGTGCCAGCAGCTCCACTCAGGCGGGTTCGAGGCAGTACTTC. The genes are TRBV11-3 and TRBJ2-7; the D gene is possibly TRBD2 (5 bases). The length of the CDR3 is 14 residues. The V gene's germline CDR1 is SGHNT and CDR2 YENEEA. Between the trimmed V and J ends, which lost 4 bases and 9 bases, there was a span of 19 bases.

In DNA, the CDR3 is TGCGCCAGCAGACTAGCGGGAGGGCCGGTAGATACGCAGTATTTT. Residues: CASRLAGGPVDTQYF. V is TRBV5-1 and J is TRBJ2-3, with TRBD2 identical over 13 bases. Germline V gives CDR1 SGHRS, CDR2 YFSETQ. V gave up 5 bases and J gave up 5 bases; unmatched junction bases: 5. The CDR3 is made up of 15 amino acids. The whole variable domain, remainder taken from reference TRBV5-1 and TRBJ2-3, is KAGVTQTPRYLIKTRGQQVTLSCSPISGHRSVSWYQQTPGQGLQFLFEYFSETQRNKGNFPGRFSGRQFSNSRSEMNVSTLELGDSALYLCASRLAGGPVDTQYFGPGTRLTVL.

This clonotype has ten or more counts. V is TRBV20-1 and J is TRBJ1-1; 8 nucleotides align to TRBD1. The CDR3 loop spans 13 amino acids. Germline values: CDR1 DFQATT, CDR2 SNEGSKA (reference sequence). V dropped 4 bases and J dropped 0; count of bases not matched to a gene: 1. CDR3 in amino acids: CSATDRVNTEAFF. The CDR3 coding sequence is TGCAGTGCTACGGACAGGGTGAACACTGAAGCTTTCTTT.

This clonotype was recorded at least ten times. This rearrangement joins TRBV28 to TRBJ2-7, with D hard to call. Germline V gene sequence: CDR1 MDHEN, CDR2 SYDVKM. This CDR3 contains 12 residues. Trimming took 6 bases from V and 2 from J, leaving 8 bases between them. In DNA, the CDR3 is TGTGCCAGCAGCCTGAACACCTACGAGCAGTACTTC. Its protein product is CASSLNTYEQYF.

This clonotype was found many times. The CDR3: CASSQPGLAGKQGQFF. CDR3 in DNA: TGCGCCAGCAGCCAACCCGGGCTAGCGGGCAAGCAGGGGCAGTTCTTC. The chain has TRBV5-1 and TRBJ2-1; the match to TRBD2 covers 8 bases. V was clipped by 4 bases and J by 12 bases; unmatched bases: 18. The CDR3 is made up of 16 amino acids. From germline, CDR1 is SGHRS and CDR2 YFSETQ.

This clonotype occurred many times. The chain uses TRBV5-1 and TRBJ2-5, with 10 bases aligning to TRBD1. CDR3 length: 15 residues. Germline CDR1 is SGHRS and CDR2 is YFSETQ. After removal of 2 bases from V and 3 bases from J, the junction contained 4 bases not matched to a gene. The CDR3: CASSFTGTGEETQYF. The CDR3 nucleotides read TGCGCCAGCAGCTTCACCGGGACAGGGGAAGAGACCCAGTACTTC.

This clonotype was seen repeatedly, ten times or more. V usage is TRBV29-1 and J usage is TRBJ2-5; D is unclear. Germline V gene lookup returns CDR1 SQVTM and CDR2 ANQGSEA. The CDR3 spans 12 residues. V shed 7 bases and J shed 8 bases, with 17 bases lying between them. CDR3 nucleotide sequence: TGCAGCGGATCCGACGGACCCCTCACCCAGTACTTC. Translated, it gives CSGSDGPLTQYF.

Ten or more counts support this clonotype. The chain recombines TRBV27 with TRBJ2-2, with D unclear. Germline values: CDR1 MNHEY, CDR2 SMNVEV (reference sequence). The CDR3 runs to 13 residues. Trimming took 5 bases from V and 1 from J, leaving 5 bases between them. The CDR3 DNA reads TGTGCCAGCAGTACCCAGAACACCGGGGAGCTGTTTTTT. It yields the protein CASSTQNTGELFF.

This clonotype was seen ten or more times. The V call is TRBV29-1, the J call TRBJ1-1, with TRBD1 matching 10 bases. This CDR3 is 15 amino acids long. Losses at the gene ends were 6 bases for V and 4 bases for J; bases not matched to a gene: 11. Germline assignment: CDR1 SQVTM and CDR2 ANQGSEA. CDR3 region: CSVNDRDRGSTEAFF. CDR3 nucleotide sequence: TGCAGCGTCAACGACCGGGACAGGGGAAGCACTGAAGCTTTCTTT.